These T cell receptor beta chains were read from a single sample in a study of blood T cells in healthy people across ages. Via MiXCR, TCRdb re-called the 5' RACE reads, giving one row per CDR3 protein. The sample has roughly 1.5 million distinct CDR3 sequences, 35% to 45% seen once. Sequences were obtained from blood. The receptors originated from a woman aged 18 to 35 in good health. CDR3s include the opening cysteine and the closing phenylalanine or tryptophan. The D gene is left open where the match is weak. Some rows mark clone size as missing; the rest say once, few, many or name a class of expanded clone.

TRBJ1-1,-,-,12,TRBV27,CASSHKNTEAFF,TGTGCCAGCAGTCATAAGAACACTGAAGCTTTCTTT
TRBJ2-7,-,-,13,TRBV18,CASSPSAYYEQYF,TGTGCCAGCTCCCCCAGTGCTTACTACGAGCAGTACTTC
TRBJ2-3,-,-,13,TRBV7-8,CASSSSREDTQYF,TGTGCCAGCAGCTCCTCTAGGGAAGATACGCAGTATTTT
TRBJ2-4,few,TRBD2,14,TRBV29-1,CSVAPKRLAGAQYF,TGCAGCGTTGCCCCAAAGAGGCTAGCGGGAGCCCAGTACTTC
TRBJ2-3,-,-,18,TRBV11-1,CASSRQEGAEKDADTQYF,TGTGCCAGCAGCCGCCAAGAAGGGGCAGAGAAAGACGCAGATACGCAGTATTTT
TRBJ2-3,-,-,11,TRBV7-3,CASNGGLTQYF,TGTGCCAGCAATGGGGGGCTAACGCAGTATTTT
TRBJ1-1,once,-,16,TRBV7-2,CASSFTGRGMSTEAFF,TGTGCCAGCAGCTTTACCGGGAGGGGGATGAGCACTGAAGCTTTCTTT
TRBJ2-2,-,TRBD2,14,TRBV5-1,CASSGGGNTGELFF,TGCGCCAGCAGCGGCGGGGGTAACACCGGGGAGCTGTTTTTT
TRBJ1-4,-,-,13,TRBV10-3,CAISVRTNEKLFF,TGTGCCATATCCGTCAGAACTAATGAAAAACTGTTTTTT
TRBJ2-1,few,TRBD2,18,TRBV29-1,CSAAGTSGRPSSYNEQFF,TGCAGCGCAGCCGGGACTAGCGGGAGGCCGAGCTCCTACAATGAGCAGTTCTTC
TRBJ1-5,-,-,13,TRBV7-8,CASSLGTNQPQHF,TGTGCCAGCAGCTTAGGCACCAATCAGCCCCAGCATTTT
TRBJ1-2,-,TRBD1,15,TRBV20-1,CSAPDRGAGEDGYTF,TGCAGTGCTCCCGACAGGGGCGCCGGGGAGGATGGCTACACCTTC
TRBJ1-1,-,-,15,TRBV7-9,CASSLGRQTTAEAFF,TGTGCCAGCAGCTTAGGTCGACAGACGACAGCTGAAGCTTTCTTT
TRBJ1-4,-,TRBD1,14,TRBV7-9,CASSGRDRGRKLFF,TGTGCCAGCAGCGGCCGGGACAGGGGGCGGAAACTGTTTTTT
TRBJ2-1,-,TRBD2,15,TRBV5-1,CASREGLARNNEQFF,TGCGCCAGCAGGGAGGGACTAGCGAGAAACAATGAGCAGTTCTTC
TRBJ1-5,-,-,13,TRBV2,CASSRRFDQPQHF,TGTGCCAGCAGCCGCAGGTTCGATCAGCCCCAGCATTTT
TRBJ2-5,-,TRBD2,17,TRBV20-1,CSARDRRGLAGRETQYF,TGCAGTGCTAGAGATAGGAGAGGACTAGCGGGGCGAGAGACCCAGTACTTC
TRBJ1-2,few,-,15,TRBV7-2,CASSLTVSINYGYTF,TGTGCCAGCAGCTTAACGGTGTCGATTAACTATGGCTACACCTTC
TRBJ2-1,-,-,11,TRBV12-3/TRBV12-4,CAIAGRREQFF,TGTGCCATCGCTGGACGCAGGGAGCAGTTCTTC
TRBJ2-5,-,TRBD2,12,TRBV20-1,CSAKTSFETQYF,TGCAGTGCAAAGACTAGCTTCGAGACCCAGTACTTC
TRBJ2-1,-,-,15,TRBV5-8,CASLLLEALGNEQFF,TGTGCCAGCCTTCTTTTGGAGGCTTTGGGCAATGAGCAGTTCTTC
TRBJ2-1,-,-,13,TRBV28,CASSLPTYNEQFF,TGTGCCAGCAGTTTACCCACCTACAATGAGCAGTTCTTC
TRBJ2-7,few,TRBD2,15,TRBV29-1,CSVFDSGVGSYEQYF,TGCAGCGTTTTCGACAGCGGGGTGGGCTCCTACGAGCAGTACTTC
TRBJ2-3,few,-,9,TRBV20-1,CSASPGQYF,TGCAGTGCCTCCCCTGGGCAGTATTTT
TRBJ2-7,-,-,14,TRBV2,CASSDLRRFNEQYF,TGTGCCAGCAGTGACCTTCGGCGCTTCAATGAGCAGTACTTC
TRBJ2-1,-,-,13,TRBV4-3,CASSQNLPDEQFF,TGCGCCAGCAGCCAAAACTTGCCAGATGAGCAGTTCTTC
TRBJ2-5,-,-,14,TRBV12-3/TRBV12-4,CASSFPYGARTQYF,TGTGCCAGCAGTTTTCCCTACGGGGCACGGACCCAGTACTTC
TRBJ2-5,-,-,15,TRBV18,CASSPTVTIAETQYF,TGTGCCAGCTCACCAACTGTCACTATTGCGGAGACCCAGTACTTC
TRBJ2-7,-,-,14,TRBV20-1,CSARWGRGGYEQYF,TGCAGTGCTAGATGGGGCAGGGGGGGGTACGAGCAGTACTTC
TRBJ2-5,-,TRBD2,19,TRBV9,CASSLGTSGDGLVRETQYF,TGTGCCAGCAGCCTAGGGACTAGCGGGGACGGGCTTGTGCGAGAGACCCAGTACTTC
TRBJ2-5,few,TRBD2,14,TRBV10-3,CAIRPAGEEETQYF,TGTGCCATCAGACCAGCGGGAGAGGAGGAGACCCAGTACTTC